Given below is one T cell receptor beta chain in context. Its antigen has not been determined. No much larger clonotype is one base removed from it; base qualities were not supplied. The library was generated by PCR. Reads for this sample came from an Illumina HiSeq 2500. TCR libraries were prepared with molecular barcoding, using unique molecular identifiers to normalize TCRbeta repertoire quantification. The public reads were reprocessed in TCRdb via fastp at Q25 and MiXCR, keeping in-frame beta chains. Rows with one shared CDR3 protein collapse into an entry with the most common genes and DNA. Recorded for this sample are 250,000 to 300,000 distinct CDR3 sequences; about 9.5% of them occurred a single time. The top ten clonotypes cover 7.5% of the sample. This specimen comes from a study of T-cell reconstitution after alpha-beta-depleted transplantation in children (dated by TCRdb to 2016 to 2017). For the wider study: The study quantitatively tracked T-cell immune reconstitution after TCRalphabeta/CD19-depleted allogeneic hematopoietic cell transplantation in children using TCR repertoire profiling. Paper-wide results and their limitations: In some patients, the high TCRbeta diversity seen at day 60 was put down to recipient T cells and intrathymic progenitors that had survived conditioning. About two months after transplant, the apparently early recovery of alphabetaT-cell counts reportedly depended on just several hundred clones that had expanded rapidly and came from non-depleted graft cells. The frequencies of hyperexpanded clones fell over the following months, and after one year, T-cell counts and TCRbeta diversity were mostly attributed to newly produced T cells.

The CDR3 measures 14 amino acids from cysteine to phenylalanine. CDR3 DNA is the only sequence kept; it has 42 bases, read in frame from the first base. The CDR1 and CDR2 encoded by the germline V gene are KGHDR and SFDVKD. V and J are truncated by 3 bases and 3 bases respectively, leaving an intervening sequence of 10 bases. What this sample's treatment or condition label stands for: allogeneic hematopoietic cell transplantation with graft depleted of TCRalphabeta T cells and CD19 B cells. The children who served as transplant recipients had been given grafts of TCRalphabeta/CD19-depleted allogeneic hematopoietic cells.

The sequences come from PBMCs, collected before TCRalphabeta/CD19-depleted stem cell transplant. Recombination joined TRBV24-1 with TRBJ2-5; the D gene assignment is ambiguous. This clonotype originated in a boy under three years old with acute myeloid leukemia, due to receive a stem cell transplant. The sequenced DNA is TGTGCCACCAGTGATATCGGCAGAGAAGAGACCCAGTACTTC. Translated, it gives CATSDIGREETQYF.